This T cell receptor (beta chain) is drawn from a study of blood T cell repertoires in COVID-19. Whole-study context: Nucleic acid was either cDNA or gDNA, and it came from T cells, B-cell-depleted T cells, or PBMCs.

CDR1 and CDR2 from the germline V gene are SGHRS and YFSETQ. V lost 3 bases to trimming and J lost 0 bases, with 11 bases between them. The CDR3 is made up of 15 amino acids. In the source study's methods: Scientists estimated how many nucleated cells there were by amplifying reference gene primers. Only in-frame clones appear in the TCRdb table, and some are missing; sequencing was by immunoSEQ multiplex PCR. V and J calls and clone size are those listed in that table; D and trimming were worked out from the DNA. Altogether more than 85,000 clones are present, about 80% being singletons, with the ten largest covering approximately 7%.

The J gene is TRBJ2-3, the V gene TRBV5-1; D is unclear. Sequencing used peripheral blood. The clonotype comes from a woman aged 50 to 65 with acute or convalescent COVID-19. The CDR3: CASSSLTRSTDTQYF. Written as DNA, the CDR3 is TGCGCCAGCAGCTCATTGACGCGGAGCACAGATACGCAGTATTTT.